This section outlines one TCR beta chain sequence together with its context. Its antigen is currently unknown. These data are taken from a study of shared clonotypes between healthy human individuals. Study-level findings and limits: The four-donor shared clonotypes exceeded non-shared clonotypes in generation probability, with non-shared ones scoring lower.

The method was immunoSEQ multiplex PCR; TCRdb's version includes in-frame clones alone and lacks a portion of them. The repertoire holds more than 550,000 clones, with 90% as singletons. From germline, CDR1 is MGHRA and CDR2 YSYEKL. Between the trimmed V and J ends, which lost 6 bases and 5 bases, there was a span of 7 bases. The CDR3 covers 11 residues. The J gene is TRBJ2-5, the V gene TRBV4-1, with no clear D. Input material: memory CD8+ T cells from PBMCs. Subset in this sample: CD45RO+ cells pooled with CCR7-negative TemRA cells. This TCR derives from a man aged 18 to 35 in good health. Some clones in this sample may be carry-over from other donors' samples. The CDR3: CASRHLETQYF. The CDR3 DNA is TGCGCCAGCAGACACCTTGAGACCCAGTACTTC.